These 10 T cell receptor beta chains came from one sample sequenced in a study of shared clonotypes between healthy human individuals. TCRdb keeps only in-frame clones here, not all; method: immunoSEQ multiplex PCR. The table records 950,000 to 1,100,000 clones, around 75% of them present only once. The specimen was memory CD4+ T cells sorted from blood. Subset reported: CD45RA-negative fraction. The receptors were sampled from a man in his late teens or twenties in good health.

The chain combines TRBV30 with TRBJ2-1; 8 nucleotides match TRBD2. CDR3 size: 15 residues. Germline V gene sequence: CDR1 GTSNPN, CDR2 SVGIG (reference sequence). Trimming cost V 1 base and J 4 bases; bases outside gene matches: 6. The CDR3 coding sequence is TGTGCCTGGAGTGCCCCGACTAGCGTTTACAATGAGCAGTTCTTC. The encoded protein is CAWSAPTSVYNEQFF.

The chain links TRBV30 to TRBJ2-2, with D unresolved. Germline V lookup: CDR1 GTSNPN, CDR2 SVGIG (reference sequence). V was cut by 0 bases and J by 1 base, with 6 bases left in between. CDR3 length equals 14 residues. The CDR3 bases are TGTGCCTGGAGTGTTAGAAGGAACACCGGGGAGCTGTTTTTT. Translating it yields CAWSVRRNTGELFF.

The chain is built from TRBV7-8 and TRBJ2-1, with 11 bases matching TRBD2. The CDR3 extends over 14 amino acids. The trim removed 7 bases at V and 8 bases at J, leaving 7 bases unmatched. The germline V gene encodes CDR1 SGHVS and CDR2 FQNEAQ. CDR3 in amino acids: CASTKLAGAYEQFF. CDR3 bases: TGTGCCAGCACCAAACTAGCGGGAGCATATGAGCAGTTCTTC.

This sequence joins TRBV19 and TRBJ2-2; D unresolved. CDR1 and CDR2 (germline): LNHDA, SQIVND (reference sequence). Between the trimmed V and J ends, which lost 1 base and 0 bases, there was a span of 6 bases. This CDR3 is 15 amino acids long. CDR3 sequence: CASSIGRSNTGELFF. CDR3 sequence (DNA): TGTGCCAGTAGTATAGGCAGGTCGAACACCGGGGAGCTGTTTTTT. Looking up the rest from reference TRBV19 and TRBJ2-2 gives the full variable domain: DGGITQSPKYLFRKEGQNVTLSCEQNLNHDAMYWYRQDPGQGLRLIYYSQIVNDFQKGDIAEGYSVSREKKESFPLTVTSAQKNPTAFYLCASSIGRSNTGELFFGEGSRLTVL.

The chain employs TRBV5-1 and TRBJ1-1, with 10 bases lining up with TRBD1. V was pared by 4 bases and J by 6 bases, with 12 bases of the junction left unmatched. The CDR3 has 16 residues. Germline V gene data show CDR1 as SGHRS and CDR2 as YFSETQ. The CDR3 spells CASSTQVQGQGAEAFF. CDR3 in DNA: TGCGCCAGCAGCACCCAAGTTCAAGGACAGGGGGCTGAAGCTTTCTTT. The full variable domain, rest sourced from reference TRBV5-1 and TRBJ1-1, is KAGVTQTPRYLIKTRGQQVTLSCSPISGHRSVSWYQQTPGQGLQFLFEYFSETQRNKGNFPGRFSGRQFSNSRSEMNVSTLELGDSALYLCASSTQVQGQGAEAFFGQGTRLTVV.

The rearrangement uses TRBV5-8 and TRBJ1-1; no definite D call. This CDR3 comprises 16 residues. The ends were cut back, 1 base at V and 1 base at J, with 14 bases in the middle. Germline V gene data show CDR1 as SGHTS and CDR2 as YDEGEE. The CDR3 nucleotides are TGTGCCAGCAGCTTGAGGGCGGGAGGGAAGAACACTGAAGCTTTCTTT. It encodes CASSLRAGGKNTEAFF.

The chain employs TRBV11-2 and TRBJ2-3; 7 nucleotides match TRBD1. V lost 4 bases, J lost 2 bases, and 12 bases stayed unmatched. Germline CDR1 SGHAT, CDR2 FQNNGV. The CDR3 runs to 17 residues. The DNA of the CDR3 is TGTGCCAGCAGCTCCCATCTCCAGGGGGAGCCCACAGATACGCAGTATTTT. This encodes CASSSHLQGEPTDTQYF.

This clone has just one count. The chain uses TRBV7-9 and TRBJ1-5; 8 nucleotides agree with TRBD1. The CDR3 totals 15 residues. Germline V gene lookup returns CDR1 SEHNR and CDR2 FQNEAQ (reference sequence). The V gene end was trimmed by 4 bases and the J gene end by 7 bases; junction bases not matched to a gene: 9. CDR3 loop: CASSSTGQGLQPQHF. As DNA, the CDR3 is TGTGCCAGCAGCTCCACCGGACAGGGCTTACAGCCCCAGCATTTT.

V and J are TRBV5-1 and TRBJ2-5; D gene ambiguous. Germline CDR1 SGHRS, CDR2 YFSETQ. Trimming pared 1 base from V and 1 base from J, leaving 8 bases between. CDR3 length: 14 amino acids. The CDR3 nucleotides read TGCGCCAGCAGCTTGACAACGACCCAAGAGACCCAGTACTTC. Translation gives CASSLTTTQETQYF.

CDR3 protein: CASSQDAAGGSLGQYF. The CDR3 coding sequence is TGCGCCAGCAGCCAAGATGCCGCAGGGGGGTCTTTAGGGCAGTACTTC. The V gene is TRBV4-1, the J gene TRBJ2-7; TRBD1 might be the D (7 bases). The CDR3 has 16 residues. Deletions cut 0 bases from V and 9 bases from J, with 21 bases between. Germline V gene lookup returns CDR1 MGHRA and CDR2 YSYEKL.